A single sample is the source of the 14 T cell receptor beta chains below, sequenced in a study of cytomegalovirus exposure and HLA in healthy donors. The study ran its PCR with 60 Vbeta and 13 Jbeta primers. Assay: immunoSEQ multiplex PCR; the TCRdb copy retains only in-frame clones and omits some. The profile shows under 200,000 clones, approximately 81% of them singletons. Sequencing was carried out using PBMCs. The receptors derive from a man aged 25 to 45 in good health and CMV-seronegative.

The V gene is TRBV6-4, the J gene TRBJ1-1; TRBD1 might be the D (6 bases). This CDR3 has 13 amino acids. Germline CDR1 and CDR2: MRHNA and SNTAGT. The V gene lost 5 bases and the J gene lost 0 bases, with 7 bases spanning the gap. CDR3 sequence: CASSWTVNTEAFF. CDR3 bases: TGTGCCAGCAGTTGGACAGTGAACACTGAAGCTTTCTTT.

The gene calls are TRBV10-3 and TRBJ2-2; the match to TRBD2 covers 14 bases. CDR3 length: 19 amino acids. After removal of 6 bases from V and 4 bases from J, the junction contained 13 bases not matched to a gene. Looked up from germline, CDR1 is ENHRY and CDR2 is SYGVKD. CDR3: CAIRTTSGGATHLTGELFF. The CDR3 DNA is TGTGCCATCAGAACGACTAGCGGGGGGGCTACTCACCTCACCGGGGAGCTGTTTTTT.

The V call is TRBV25-1, the J call TRBJ1-4; no clear D gene. V was trimmed by 4 bases and J by 5 bases, leaving 8 bases between them. CDR3 size: 13 residues. Per the germline V gene, CDR1 is MGHDK and CDR2 is SYGVNS. This chain's CDR3 is CASSGQANEKLFF. The CDR3 DNA reads as TGTGCCAGCAGTGGGCAGGCGAATGAAAAACTGTTTTTT. The variable domain in full, completed from reference TRBV25-1 and TRBJ1-4, reads EADIYQTPRYLVIGTGKKITLECSQTMGHDKMYWYQQDPGMELHLIHYSYGVNSTEKGDLSSESTVSRIRTEHFPLTLESARPSHTSQYLCASSGQANEKLFFGSGTQLSVL.

This clone appeared a single time. The rearrangement uses TRBV5-1 and TRBJ2-1; D is perhaps TRBD1 (5 bases). Germline V gene lookup returns CDR1 SGHRS and CDR2 YFSETQ. The CDR3 consists of 14 residues. V was cut by 4 bases and J by 6 bases, with 14 bases left in between. CDR3 DNA: TGCGCCAGCAGCGATGCAGGGTTTCGCAATGAGCAGTTCTTC. This codes for CASSDAGFRNEQFF.

This chain connects TRBV6-5 to TRBJ2-1; 11 nucleotides match TRBD2. Germline values: CDR1 MNHEY, CDR2 SVGAGI. The CDR3 extends over 14 amino acids. V was clipped by 10 bases and J by 12 bases; unmatched bases: 14. CDR3 loop: CATRIAGGPSVQFF. The CDR3 DNA follows: TGTGCCACCCGAATAGCGGGAGGGCCTAGCGTGCAGTTCTTC.

The gene calls are TRBV6-5 and TRBJ2-2; tentative D call: TRBD2 (6 bases). V was trimmed by 10 bases and J by 0 bases, leaving 12 bases between them. This CDR3 comprises 14 residues. The germline CDR1 and CDR2 sequences are MNHEY and SVGAGI. CDR3 region: CATEGRTNTGELFF. For the CDR3, the DNA is TGTGCCACGGAGGGACGGACGAACACCGGGGAGCTGTTTTTT.

This clone was detected a few times. The chain employs TRBV19 and TRBJ2-5; no clear D gene. Trimming took 5 bases from V and 6 from J, leaving 7 bases between them. The CDR3 loop spans 11 amino acids. Germline lookup yields CDR1 LNHDA and CDR2 SQIVND (reference sequence). CDR3 nucleotides: TGTGCCAGTAGTGGGCACCAGACCCAGTACTTC. This sequence encodes CASSGHQTQYF.

The J gene is TRBJ2-7, the V gene TRBV10-1; TRBD2 agrees at 9 bases. Germline V gives CDR1 WNHNN, CDR2 SYGVQD (reference sequence). The V and J ends lost 5 bases and 0 bases, in that order; junction bases with no gene match: 20. CDR3 length: 20 residues. CDR3 loop: CASSLPLHNLAGASSYEQYF. The CDR3 nucleotides are TGCGCCAGCAGTCTCCCACTACATAACTTAGCGGGGGCTAGCTCCTACGAGCAGTACTTC.

Only one count was recorded for this clone. The chain recombines TRBV6-6 with TRBJ2-7, with D perhaps TRBD1 (7 bases). V was cut by 7 bases and J by 4 bases, with 20 bases left in between. Per germline, CDR1 MNHNY and CDR2 SVGAGI (reference sequence). The CDR3 has 15 amino acids. CDR3 nucleotides: TGTGCCAGCAACGCTGGAGGGGCAGGGGGGTACGAGCAGTACTTC. Translated: CASNAGGAGGYEQYF.

The gene calls are TRBV2 and TRBJ2-1; 12 bases agree with TRBD2. V shed 5 bases and J 7 bases; nucleotides not matched to a gene: 6. The CDR3 loop spans 15 amino acids. Germline CDR1 reads SNHLY; CDR2 reads FYNNEI. Written as DNA, the CDR3 is TGTGCCAGCAGTCGACTAGCGGGAGCTGGAAATGAGCAGTTCTTC. Its translation: CASSRLAGAGNEQFF. Supplemented by reference TRBV2 and TRBJ2-1, the full variable domain reads EPEVTQTPSHQVTQMGQEVILRCVPISNHLYFYWYRQILGQKVEFLVSFYNNEISEKSEIFDDQFSVERPDGSNFTLKIRSTKLEDSAMYFCASSRLAGAGNEQFFGPGTRLTVL.

The rearrangement links TRBV15 to TRBJ1-1, with D uncertain. Trimming removed 0 bases at V and 6 bases at J, with 8 bases between. The CDR3 has 13 residues. Germline lookup yields CDR1 LNHNV and CDR2 YYDKDF (reference sequence). The chain's CDR3 is CATSREGRAEAFF. CDR3 in DNA: TGTGCCACCAGCAGAGAAGGGCGGGCTGAAGCTTTCTTT.

The chain has TRBV5-1 and TRBJ2-1, with TRBD1 as a possible D gene (5 bases). The CDR3 is made up of 15 amino acids. Trimming pared 0 bases from V and 0 bases from J, leaving 7 bases between. In germline, CDR1 is SGHRS, CDR2 YFSETQ. CDR3 protein: CASSLDRSSYNEQFF. In DNA form, the CDR3 reads TGCGCCAGCAGCTTGGACAGGAGCTCCTACAATGAGCAGTTCTTC.

This chain links TRBV11-3 with TRBJ2-2; D is uncertain. Germline CDR1 SGHNT, CDR2 YENEEA. V lost 2 bases to trimming and J lost 5 bases, with 9 bases between them. CDR3 size: 14 residues. CDR3: CASSLPVITGELFF. DNA of the CDR3: TGTGCCAGCAGCTTACCAGTAATAACCGGGGAGCTGTTTTTT. The full variable domain, in which reference TRBV11-3 and TRBJ2-2 provide the parts outside the CDR3, is EAGVVQSPRYKIIEKKQPVAFWCNPISGHNTLYWYLQNLGQGPELLIRYENEEAVDDSQLPKDRFSAERLKGVDSTLKIQPAELGDSAVYLCASSLPVITGELFFGEGSRLTVL.

The chain joins TRBV7-2 to TRBJ2-1, with D possibly being TRBD2 (7 bases). There are 13 residues in the CDR3. The germline V gene encodes CDR1 SGHTA and CDR2 FQGNSA. Between the trimmed V and J ends, which lost 5 bases and 6 bases, there was a span of 11 bases. The DNA of the CDR3 is TGTGCCAGCAGCCTTGGGGGGGCCAATGAGCAGTTCTTC. It codes for CASSLGGANEQFF.